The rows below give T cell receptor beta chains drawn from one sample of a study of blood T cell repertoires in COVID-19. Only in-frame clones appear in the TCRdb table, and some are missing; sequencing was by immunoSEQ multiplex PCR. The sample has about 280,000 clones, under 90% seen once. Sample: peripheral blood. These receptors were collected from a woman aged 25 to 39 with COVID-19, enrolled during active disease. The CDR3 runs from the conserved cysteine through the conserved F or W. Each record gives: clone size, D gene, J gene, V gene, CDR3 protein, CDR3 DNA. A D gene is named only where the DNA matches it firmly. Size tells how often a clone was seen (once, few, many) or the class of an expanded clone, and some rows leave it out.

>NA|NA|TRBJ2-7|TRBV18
CASSPYTGTYEQYF
TGTGCCAGCTCACCATACACGGGAACCTACGAGCAGTACTTC
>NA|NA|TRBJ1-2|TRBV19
CASSMPSDRAHGYTF
TGTGCCAGTAGTATGCCCTCGGACAGAGCCCATGGCTACACCTTC
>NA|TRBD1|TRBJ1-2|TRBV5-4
CASSLKGGSNGYTF
TGTGCCAGCAGCTTGAAAGGGGGCTCGAATGGCTACACCTTC
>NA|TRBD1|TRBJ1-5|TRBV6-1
CASSEKAGGAGVSNQPQHF
TGTGCCAGCAGTGAAAAGGCAGGGGGCGCAGGGGTTAGCAATCAGCCCCAGCATTTT
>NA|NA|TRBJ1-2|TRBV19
CASSIKLRRGYTF
TGTGCCAGTAGTATCAAGCTCAGGAGGGGCTACACCTTC
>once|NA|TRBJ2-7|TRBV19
CASSIRRLPNPYEQYF
TGTGCCAGTAGTATTCGAAGACTCCCCAACCCTTACGAGCAGTACTTC
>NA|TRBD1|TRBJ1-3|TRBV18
CASSPTGQGSSGNTIYF
TGTGCCAGCTCACCAACTGGACAGGGGTCTTCTGGAAACACCATATATTTT
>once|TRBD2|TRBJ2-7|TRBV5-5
CASSAGQRGEYEQYF
TGTGCCAGCAGCGCGGGGCAACGGGGGGAATACGAGCAGTACTTC
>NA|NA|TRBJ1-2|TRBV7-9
CASSLVPDTNYGYTF
TGTGCCAGCAGCTTAGTGCCAGATACTAACTATGGCTACACCTTC
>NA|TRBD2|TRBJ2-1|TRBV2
CASSESPGLAANEQFF
TGTGCCAGCAGCGAAAGCCCGGGACTAGCCGCCAATGAGCAGTTCTTC
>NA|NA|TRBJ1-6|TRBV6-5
CASSPGSTYNSPLHF
TGTGCCAGCAGTCCCGGTAGCACCTATAATTCACCCCTCCACTTT
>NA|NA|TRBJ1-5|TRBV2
CASSTGFQPQHF
TGTGCCAGCAGTACAGGGTTTCAGCCCCAGCATTTT
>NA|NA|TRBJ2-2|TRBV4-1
CASSQVDSRSGELFF
TGCGCCAGCAGCCAAGTAGACAGCAGATCCGGGGAGCTGTTTTTT
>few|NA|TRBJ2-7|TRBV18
CASSPPGAYEQYF
TGTGCCAGCTCACCACCAGGGGCCTACGAGCAGTACTTC
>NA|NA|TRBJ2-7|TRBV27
CASSSRGSDEQYF
TGTGCCAGCAGTTCCCGGGGGAGCGACGAGCAGTACTTC
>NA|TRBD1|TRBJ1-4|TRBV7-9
CASSSGQGATEKLFF
TGTGCCAGCAGCTCGGGACAGGGGGCTACTGAAAAACTGTTTTTT
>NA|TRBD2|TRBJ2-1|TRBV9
CASSPLWRGGGEQFF
TGTGCCAGCAGCCCCCTGTGGCGGGGGGGCGGTGAGCAGTTCTTC
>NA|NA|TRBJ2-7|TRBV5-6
CASSSLAGSYEQYF
TGTGCCAGCAGCAGTCTGGCGGGGTCCTACGAGCAGTACTTC
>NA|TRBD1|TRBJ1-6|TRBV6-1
CASSVTGTGDRNSPLHF
TGTGCCAGCAGTGTAACCGGGACAGGGGACCGCAATTCACCCCTCCACTTT
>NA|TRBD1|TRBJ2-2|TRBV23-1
CASMDRGFPGELFF
TGCGCCAGCATGGACAGGGGCTTTCCCGGGGAGCTGTTTTTT
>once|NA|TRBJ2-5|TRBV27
CASSWGGGQETQYF
TGTGCCAGCAGTTGGGGAGGGGGCCAAGAGACCCAGTACTTC
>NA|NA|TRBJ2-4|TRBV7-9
CASSLGYWALDIQYF
TGTGCCAGCAGCTTAGGGTATTGGGCCTTAGACATTCAGTACTTC
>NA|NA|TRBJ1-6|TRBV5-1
CASSLGQDNSPLHF
TGCGCCAGCAGCTTGGGACAGGACAATTCACCCCTCCACTTT